This TCR beta chain comes out of a study of T cell responses to AZD1222 COVID-19 vaccine. Study-level results: AZD1222 recipients seropositive at baseline numbered only five to seven. Mostly white British, mostly female donors; authors suggested clonal diversity may be underestimated. The study found vaccine-associated CD4 TCRs spanning spike, dominant at 160-218 and 743-854.

Worth noting for this clone: The antigen is unknown.

Measured with immunoSEQ multiplex PCR; TCRdb has only the in-frame clones, and not every one. This sample has around 210,000 clones, with approximately 94% found just once. This CDR3 has 16 amino acids. Losses at the gene ends were 0 bases for V and 5 bases for J; bases not matched to a gene: 4. CDR1 MDHEN and CDR2 SYDVKM come from the germline V gene. The V call is TRBV28, the J call TRBJ1-5, with 10 bases fitting TRBD1. The starting material was peripheral blood, obtained 28 days after the second dose of the MenACWY control vaccine. The receptor was isolated from an adult who received the MenACWY meningococcal vaccine as a control. CDR3 sequence (DNA): TGTGCCAGCAGTTTATGGAGGGGACAGGGGCATCAGCCCCAGCATTTT. Translation gives CASSLWRGQGHQPQHF.